These 5 T cell receptor beta chains originate from one sample sequenced in a study of blood T cell repertoires in COVID-19. Measured with immunoSEQ multiplex PCR; TCRdb has only the in-frame clones, and not every one. The data show approximately 83,000 clones, around 90% seen once. The material sequenced was peripheral blood. The receptors shown here come from a man between 65 and 80 years old with acute or convalescent COVID-19.

The rearrangement joins TRBV5-4 to TRBJ2-7; D remains ambiguous. The CDR3 totals 15 residues. Trimming removed 1 base from V and 1 base from J, with 12 bases in between. CDR1 is SGHNT and CDR2 is YYREEE in the germline V gene (reference sequence). For the CDR3, the DNA is TGTGCCAGCAGCTTGACGCCAATCAGATCCTACGAGCAGTACTTC. Translation gives CASSLTPIRSYEQYF.

The CDR3, as DNA: TGTGCCAGTAAACAGAGAGCAACTAATGAAAAACTGTTTTTT. This translates into CASKQRATNEKLFF. V and J are TRBV19 and TRBJ1-4; no definite D call. CDR1 is LNHDA and CDR2 is SQIVND in the germline V gene (reference sequence). The CDR3 covers 14 residues. V gave up 7 bases and J gave up 0 bases, with 9 bases separating them.

The CDR3 loop is CASEAENTGELFF. The CDR3 region has the DNA TGTGCCAGCGAAGCGGAGAACACCGGGGAGCTGTTTTTT. V usage is TRBV2 and J usage is TRBJ2-2, with D tentatively TRBD2 (5 bases). Germline CDR1 is SNHLY and CDR2 is FYNNEI. Trimming removed 8 bases from V and 1 base from J, with 8 bases in between. The CDR3 totals 13 residues.

The chain links TRBV2 to TRBJ1-1; 9 bases agree with TRBD1. CDR1 and CDR2 from the germline V gene are SNHLY and FYNNEI. CDR3 size: 13 residues. V was pared by 8 bases and J by 5 bases, with 6 bases of the junction left unmatched. The CDR3 bases are TGTGCCAGCCGGGACAGGGTCGGAACTGAAGCTTTCTTT. This sequence encodes CASRDRVGTEAFF.

The V call is TRBV18, the J call TRBJ2-7; 8 bases fit TRBD1. The CDR3 consists of 15 residues. Trimming at V came to 0 bases and at J to 4 bases, leaving 5 bases not matched to a gene. CDR1 and CDR2 from the germline V gene are KGHSH and LQKENI. CDR3 in DNA: TGTGCCAGCTCACCACCCGGACAGGGAATATACGAGCAGTACTTC. This sequence encodes CASSPPGQGIYEQYF.